The 27 T cell receptor beta chains listed next were all sequenced from one sample in a study of OX40 agonist ivuxolimab in advanced cancers. Repertoires were generated with immunoSEQ multiplex PCR, while TCRdb's copy carries only in-frame clones and drops some. The sample lists some 80,000 clones, around nine tenths occurring once. The input for sequencing was CD4+ or CD8+ T cells sorted from blood, taken in a trial of the OX40 agonist ivuxolimab. Receptors were obtained from an adult with an advanced solid tumor such as melanoma, head and neck, liver or kidney cancer.

Notes on this clone: No conserved phenylalanine or tryptophan ends this CDR3, so it is likely a read error. No DNA is shown, since the ends of the CDR3 on it are uncertain; the CDR3 is the one TCRdb lists. This chain uses TRBV5-6 with TRBJ2-7; the table's D call of TRBD1 was not tested on the DNA. Germline V gene sequence: CDR1 SGHDT, CDR2 YYEEEE. The CDR3 region is 14 residues in length, termini included. The CDR3 spells CASSPPGQPRRFAL.

The chain couples TRBV7-2 to TRBJ2-5; TRBD2 matches at 11 bases. The V gene end was trimmed by 1 base and the J gene end by 7 bases; junction bases not matched to a gene: 2. The CDR3 has 14 residues. The V gene's germline CDR1 is SGHTA and CDR2 FQGNSA. The CDR3 sequence is CASSLVTSGRTQYF. As DNA, the CDR3 is TGTGCCAGCAGCTTAGTTACTAGCGGGAGGACCCAGTACTTC.

The V gene is TRBV10-2, the J gene TRBJ2-7; D not resolved. The CDR3 is made up of 13 amino acids. Germline V lookup: CDR1 WSHSY, CDR2 SAAADI. The germline V and J ends were trimmed by 8 bases and 3 bases, with 14 bases remaining between them. CDR3 coding DNA: TGCGCCAGCCCCTGGCACAGTCGCTACGAGCAGTACTTC. The encoded protein is CASPWHSRYEQYF.

The chain combines TRBV18 with TRBJ2-5; no definite D call. This CDR3 is 14 amino acids long. CDR1 is KGHSH, CDR2 LQKENI, per germline. The V end lost 1 base, the J end lost 5 bases, and 11 bases lay between the germline ends. The CDR3 nucleotides are TGTGCCAGCTCACCACGGGCCACCCAGGAGACCCAGTACTTC. Its translation: CASSPRATQETQYF.

CDR3 amino acids: CASSSTGYDYEQYF. The CDR3 bases are TGCGCCAGCAGCTCTACAGGGTACGACTACGAGCAGTACTTC. V usage is TRBV5-1 and J usage is TRBJ2-7, with D possibly matching TRBD1 (6 bases). The CDR3 sequence is 14 residues long. Trimming shortened V by 3 bases and J by 3 bases, and 13 bases separated the two germline ends. Germline CDR1 is SGHRS and CDR2 is YFSETQ.

The rearrangement links TRBV5-1 to TRBJ2-1, with 11 bases fitting TRBD2. Germline assignment: CDR1 SGHRS and CDR2 YFSETQ. Unmatched junction bases numbered 6, after V lost 5 bases and J lost 5 bases. The CDR3 loop spans 15 amino acids. The CDR3 DNA is TGCGCCAGCAGTTTACTAGCGGGGGCCAACAATGAGCAGTTCTTC. It yields the protein CASSLLAGANNEQFF. Full variable domain (remainder filled in from reference TRBV5-1 and TRBJ2-1): KAGVTQTPRYLIKTRGQQVTLSCSPISGHRSVSWYQQTPGQGLQFLFEYFSETQRNKGNFPGRFSGRQFSNSRSEMNVSTLELGDSALYLCASSLLAGANNEQFFGPGTRLTVL.

On this clone itself: The junction departs from the called germline gene at one end, perhaps through a read error. The chain couples TRBV5-6 to TRBJ1-3; D unresolved. The germline V gene encodes CDR1 SGHDT and CDR2 YYEEEE. The CDR3 totals 15 residues. In nucleotides, the CDR3 is TGTGCCAGCAGCATGTCATATATTCCTGGCAACACCATATATTTT. Its translation is CASSMSYIPGNTIYF.

The chain uses TRBV6-5 and TRBJ2-7; possibly TRBD1 or TRBD2 for D (5 bases each). CDR1 and CDR2 (germline): MNHEY, SVGAGI. Trimming took 6 bases from V and 2 from J, leaving 17 bases between them. This CDR3 region has 15 residues. The CDR3 DNA reads TGTGCCAGCAGAACCTCCGGGACGGCACCCTACGAGCAGTACTTC. Its protein is CASRTSGTAPYEQYF.

The chain employs TRBV18 and TRBJ1-4; unclear D gene. From germline, CDR1 is KGHSH and CDR2 LQKENI. CDR3 length: 14 residues. Trimming removed 6 bases at V and 5 bases at J, with 13 bases between. CDR3 bases: TGTGCCAGCTCCCCTGACTTAACGAATGAAAAACTGTTTTTT. Residues: CASSPDLTNEKLFF.

V usage is TRBV9 and J usage is TRBJ2-1; weak D call: TRBD2 (5 bases). Germline assignment: CDR1 SGDLS and CDR2 YYNGEE. The CDR3 length is 14 residues. V dropped 0 bases and J dropped 10 bases, with 14 bases sitting between them. The CDR3 DNA is TGTGCCAGCAGCGTAGCGGCTCGGGAAGGCGAGCAGTTCTTC. Translating it yields CASSVAAREGEQFF.

The chain links TRBV30 to TRBJ1-3; no clear D gene. The CDR3 covers 14 residues. V dropped 2 bases and J dropped 0 bases, with 8 bases sitting between them. CDR1 and CDR2 from the germline V gene are GTSNPN and SVGIG (reference sequence). In nucleotides, the CDR3 is TGTGCCTGGAGTTCGTCGGGCTCTGGAAACACCATATATTTT. Its translation: CAWSSSGSGNTIYF.

For the CDR3, the DNA is TGTGCCAGCAGCACGGCGGAGACCCAGTACTTC. Residues: CASSTAETQYF. The genes are TRBV7-8 and TRBJ2-5; no clear D gene. V lost 5 bases, J lost 5 bases, and 6 bases lay in between. The CDR3 runs 11 residues. The germline gives CDR1 SGHVS, CDR2 FQNEAQ. Complete variable domain (other parts from reference TRBV7-8 and TRBJ2-5): GAGVSQSPRYKVAKRGQDVALRCDPISGHVSLFWYQQALGQGPEFLTYFQNEAQLDKSGLPSDRFFAERPEGSVSTLKIQRTQQEDSAVYLCASSTAETQYFGPGTRLLVL.

V is TRBV27 and J is TRBJ2-7; a weak D match, TRBD2 (6 bases). The CDR3 has 17 amino acids. Between the trimmed V and J ends, which lost 0 bases and 3 bases, there was a span of 18 bases. CDR1 and CDR2 from the germline V gene are MNHEY and SMNVEV (reference sequence). This chain's CDR3 is CASSLSITWGGIYEQYF. CDR3 nucleotide sequence: TGTGCCAGCAGTTTATCGATCACCTGGGGCGGGATCTACGAGCAGTACTTC.

V is TRBV20-1 and J is TRBJ2-7; D perhaps matches TRBD2 (5 bases). Trimming removed 3 bases at V and 7 bases at J, with 7 bases between. The CDR3 extends over 10 amino acids. CDR1 is DFQATT, CDR2 SNEGSKA, per germline (reference sequence). CDR3 protein: CSASPGEQYF. CDR3 in DNA: TGCAGTGCTAGTCCGGGGGAGCAGTACTTC.

This clone was counted once. The V gene is TRBV28, the J gene TRBJ2-7; D is uncertain. V lost 7 bases and J lost 0, with 7 bases in between. The V gene's germline CDR1 is MDHEN and CDR2 SYDVKM. CDR3 length: 12 amino acids. The CDR3 DNA follows: TGTGCCAGCATCAAGTCCTCCTACGAGCAGTACTTC. Translation gives CASIKSSYEQYF.

This clone was picked up a small number of times. The chain recombines TRBV19 with TRBJ2-5, with 8 bases identical to TRBD1. Trimming removed 5 bases from V and 4 bases from J; junction bases left unmatched: 9. Germline values: CDR1 LNHDA, CDR2 SQIVND (reference sequence). The CDR3 consists of 15 residues. CDR3 residues: CASSPRQGMGETQYF. CDR3 nucleotide sequence: TGTGCCAGTAGTCCCCGACAGGGGATGGGAGAGACCCAGTACTTC. The variable domain in full, completed from reference TRBV19 and TRBJ2-5, reads DGGITQSPKYLFRKEGQNVTLSCEQNLNHDAMYWYRQDPGQGLRLIYYSQIVNDFQKGDIAEGYSVSREKKESFPLTVTSAQKNPTAFYLCASSPRQGMGETQYFGPGTRLLVL.

Note on this clone: The same CDR3 also results from other DNA sequences found in this sample. The chain has TRBV5-1 and TRBJ2-5, with unresolved D. Looked up from germline, CDR1 is SGHRS and CDR2 is YFSETQ. V lost 1 base, J lost 1 base, and 8 bases lay in between. The CDR3 runs to 14 residues. CDR3 sequence: CASSLPTGQETQYF. The CDR3 DNA is TGCGCCAGCAGCTTGCCCACCGGCCAAGAGACCCAGTACTTC. Variable domain in full (rest from reference TRBV5-1 and TRBJ2-5): KAGVTQTPRYLIKTRGQQVTLSCSPISGHRSVSWYQQTPGQGLQFLFEYFSETQRNKGNFPGRFSGRQFSNSRSEMNVSTLELGDSALYLCASSLPTGQETQYFGPGTRLLVL.

The V gene is TRBV5-1, the J gene TRBJ2-5; D possibly corresponds to TRBD1 (7 bases). Germline V lookup: CDR1 SGHRS, CDR2 YFSETQ. V was shortened by 0 bases and J by 2 bases, with 14 bases between the two germline ends. The CDR3 contains 16 residues. The CDR3 sequence is CASSLGGTAIQETQYF. CDR3 nucleotides: TGCGCCAGCAGCTTGGGCGGGACAGCCATACAAGAGACCCAGTACTTC.

The CDR3 nucleotides read TGCAGCGTCCCCGGTCCCTGGGGAAGGGAGCAGTTCTTC. Translation: CSVPGPWGREQFF. V is TRBV29-1 and J is TRBJ2-1; D remains unclear. Between the trimmed V and J ends, which lost 6 bases and 10 bases, there was a span of 19 bases. Germline CDR1 reads SQVTM; CDR2 reads ANQGSEA. The CDR3 has 13 residues.

The rearrangement links TRBV4-2 to TRBJ1-1; D might be TRBD1 (6 bases). Germline CDR1 reads LGHNA; CDR2 reads YNFKEQ. CDR3 length: 13 residues. With 5 bases removed from V and 1 base from J, the gap between germline ends came to 8 bases. The CDR3 region has the DNA TGTGCCAGCAGCGAGGGGGAGAACACTGAAGCTTTCTTT. This translates into CASSEGENTEAFF.

J is TRBJ1-1 and V is TRBV4-3; D remains ambiguous. Between the trimmed V and J ends, which lost 4 bases and 0 bases, there was a span of 9 bases. Germline CDR1 is LGHNA and CDR2 is YSLEER. The CDR3 is 14 amino acids. The CDR3 is CASSREVMNTEAFF. DNA for the CDR3: TGCGCCAGCAGCCGGGAGGTCATGAACACTGAAGCTTTCTTT.

The chain recombines TRBV4-1 with TRBJ2-1; 10 bases align to TRBD2. Germline V gene data show CDR1 as MGHRA and CDR2 as YSYEKL. Unmatched junction bases numbered 3, after V lost 1 base and J lost 3 bases. The CDR3 sequence is 16 residues long. DNA for the CDR3: TGCGCCAGCAGCCAAGTAGCTAGCGGGAGCTACAATGAGCAGTTCTTC. It yields the protein CASSQVASGSYNEQFF.

CDR3 coding DNA: TGTGCCATCAGTGAGCTAACAAGGAGGGACTATGGCTACACCTTC. Encoded protein: CAISELTRRDYGYTF. The J gene is TRBJ1-2, the V gene TRBV10-3; D gene ambiguous. The germline CDR1 and CDR2 sequences are ENHRY and SYGVKD. The CDR3 consists of 15 residues. Trimming removed 2 bases at V and 3 bases at J, with 13 bases between.

The J gene is TRBJ2-5, the V gene TRBV5-1; 9 bases align to TRBD2. J gave up 2 bases and V 4 bases, and 6 bases lay outside the gene matches. The CDR3 extends over 15 amino acids. The germline CDR1 and CDR2 sequences are SGHRS and YFSETQ. CDR3 nucleotides: TGCGCCAGCAGCAGGACTAGCGCTATTCAAGAGACCCAGTACTTC. Translating gives CASSRTSAIQETQYF. Full variable domain (remainder filled in from reference TRBV5-1 and TRBJ2-5): KAGVTQTPRYLIKTRGQQVTLSCSPISGHRSVSWYQQTPGQGLQFLFEYFSETQRNKGNFPGRFSGRQFSNSRSEMNVSTLELGDSALYLCASSRTSAIQETQYFGPGTRLLVL.

This chain connects TRBV6-5 to TRBJ2-5, with no clear D. Trimming left V 8 bases short and J 5 bases short, with 18 bases between. CDR3 length: 14 amino acids. Germline V gene lookup returns CDR1 MNHEY and CDR2 SVGAGI. CDR3 sequence reads: CASSRQAPRETQYF. CDR3 DNA sequence: TGTGCCAGCTCGCGGCAGGCCCCGAGGGAGACCCAGTACTTC.

This clone is a singleton in its sample. The genes are TRBV11-2 and TRBJ2-2; 7 nucleotides agree with TRBD1. The germline CDR1 and CDR2 sequences are SGHAT and FQNNGV. J was trimmed by 6 bases and V by 5 bases; bases with no gene match: 6. The CDR3 consists of 14 residues. The CDR3 loop is CASSRGQSSGELFF. The CDR3 DNA reads TGTGCCAGCAGCAGGGGACAGAGTTCCGGGGAGCTGTTTTTT.

V gene TRBV28 combines with J gene TRBJ1-5; no firm D call. CDR3 size: 15 residues. Trimming cost V 5 bases and J 7 bases, with 18 bases left between them. Germline lookup yields CDR1 MDHEN and CDR2 SYDVKM. The CDR3 coding sequence is TGTGCCAGCAGTCCCCTCCCTCCCGTGGGACAGCCCCAGCATTTT. Translated, it gives CASSPLPPVGQPQHF.